This note documents a single TCR beta chain sequence. This entry is derived from a study of blood T cell repertoires in COVID-19. At the level of the study: Sources were T cells, B-cell-depleted T cells, or PBMCs; the material itself was cDNA or gDNA.

Trimming stripped 0 bases from V and 13 bases from J, with 10 bases between. Per the germline V gene, CDR1 is LGHNA and CDR2 is YSLEER. The CDR3 consists of 13 residues. In the authors' methods: Cell counts per sample came from amplifying reference gene primers. Sequenced by immunoSEQ multiplex PCR; TCRdb stores in-frame clones only, minus some. For V, J and clone size, that table is used; D and trimming come from the DNA. Here the sample spans approximately 21,000 clones, around 69% being singletons. Material: peripheral blood. The chain carries TRBV4-3 and TRBJ1-6; the D gene is possibly TRBD1 (5 bases). This TCR came from a human donor in a cohort sampled during active or convalescent COVID-19. The CDR3: CASSQERQGPLHF. DNA of the CDR3: TGCGCCAGCAGCCAAGAAAGGCAGGGCCCCCTCCACTTT.